This TCR beta chain was found in a study of cytomegalovirus exposure and HLA in healthy donors. Points from the study as a whole: It was likely that a cluster of highly shared sequence variants was a sequencing artifact. Per published accounts, TCR beta sequences correctly predicted the HLA-A and HLA-B alleles of most subjects.

From germline, CDR1 is LNHNV and CDR2 YYDKDF (reference sequence). V shed 2 bases and J 2 bases; nucleotides not matched to a gene: 4. The CDR3 consists of 15 residues. Worth noting for this clone: Its antigen remains unknown.

The PCR had 60 Vbeta and 13 Jbeta primers. Sequencing used immunoSEQ multiplex PCR; TCRdb keeps in-frame clones, though not all of them. The sample has around 90,000 clones; about 85% are singletons. The source of this sequence is a man aged 40-49 years in good health and CMV-seropositive. V is TRBV15 and J is TRBJ2-7; TRBD2 matches 9 bases. The source material was PBMCs. The CDR3 bases are TGTGCCACCAGCAGACTTAGCGGGAGCCCCTACGAGCAGTACTTC. Its translation is CATSRLSGSPYEQYF. The complete variable domain, with remaining parts taken from reference TRBV15 and TRBJ2-7, reads DAMVIQNPRYQVTQFGKPVTLSCSQTLNHNVMYWYQQKSSQAPKLLFHYYDKDFNNEADTPDNFQSRRPNTSFCFLDIRSPGLGDTAMYLCATSRLSGSPYEQYFGPGTRLTVT.